This T cell receptor beta chain is from a study of T cells after somatic rescue of genetic block. Generated by immunoSEQ multiplex PCR, the TCRdb table keeps only in-frame clones and is missing some. The sample includes some 70,000 clones, approximately 90% of them seen just once. The V gene's germline CDR1 is SGHNT and CDR2 YYREEE (reference sequence). This CDR3 is 17 amino acids long. V gave up 2 bases and J gave up 0 bases, with 17 bases separating them. The TCR was taken from a man younger than 45. The sample was peripheral blood mononuclear cells (PBMCs). The V call is TRBV5-4, the J call TRBJ1-1, with D possibly TRBD1 on 5 matching bases. The CDR3 nucleotides read TGTGCCAGCAGCTTTACGGGGCCCCCTTTTGTGAACACTGAAGCTTTCTTT. It encodes CASSFTGPPFVNTEAFF. Full variable domain (outside the CDR3, taken from reference TRBV5-4 and TRBJ1-1): ETGVTQSPTHLIKTRGQQVTLRCSSQSGHNTVSWYQQALGQGPQFIFQYYREEENGRGNFPPRFSGLQFPNYSSELNVNALELDDSALYLCASSFTGPPFVNTEAFFGQGTRLTVV.